A selection of T cell receptor beta chains follows, all from one sample in a study of blood T cell repertoires in COVID-19. Some clones are missing from TCRdb's copy, which holds only in-frame ones; the method was immunoSEQ multiplex PCR. The data show 150,000 to 200,000 clones, roughly 78% seen once. Input material: peripheral blood. The receptors derive from a woman over 75 with active or convalescent COVID-19. CDR3s include the opening cysteine and the closing phenylalanine or tryptophan. A D gene is named only where the DNA matches it firmly. Rows may omit the clone size; those that give it use once, few, many or a size class.

clone_size | d_call | j_call | v_call | cdr3_aa | cdr3_nt
- | - | TRBJ1-4 | TRBV5-6 | CASSPRTRAGRSTNEKLFF | TGTGCCAGCAGCCCCCGTACCCGCGCAGGGCGGTCAACTAATGAAAAACTGTTTTTT
- | TRBD2 | TRBJ2-5 | TRBV30 | CASQVAGGLETQYF | TGTGCCTCTCAGGTTGCGGGGGGTTTGGAGACCCAGTACTTC
- | TRBD2 | TRBJ2-3 | TRBV6-4 | CASSPRGGSTDTQYF | TGTGCCAGCAGTCCACGCGGGGGGTCCACAGATACGCAGTATTTT
- | TRBD1 | TRBJ1-1 | TRBV9 | CASSVAGQGGGTEAFF | TGTGCCAGCAGCGTAGCAGGACAGGGGGGTGGCACTGAAGCTTTCTTT
- | TRBD2 | TRBJ2-7 | TRBV7-8 | CASTPRGGSSYEQYF | TGTGCCAGCACCCCGCGGGGAGGGAGCTCCTACGAGCAGTACTTC
few | - | TRBJ1-2 | TRBV7-8 | CASSLGRRTERNYGYTF | TGTGCCAGCAGCTTAGGCAGGCGGACAGAGAGGAACTATGGCTACACCTTC
few | - | TRBJ2-3 | TRBV27 | CATNPTGNTDTQYF | TGTGCCACCAACCCTACAGGGAACACAGATACGCAGTATTTT
- | - | TRBJ1-4 | TRBV2 | CASNRQSANEKLFF | TGTGCCAGCAACCGACAGTCCGCTAATGAAAAACTGTTTTTT
few | TRBD1 | TRBJ2-6 | TRBV6-6 | CASSPAPGQEKSSGANVLTF | TGTGCCAGCAGCCCAGCCCCCGGACAGGAAAAAAGCTCTGGGGCCAACGTCCTGACTTTC
- | - | TRBJ2-5 | TRBV18 | CASSLQDSRGSQYF | TGTGCCAGCTCCCTTCAGGACTCCCGGGGTAGCCAGTACTTC
- | - | TRBJ1-1 | TRBV9 | CASSATRDTEAFF | TGTGCCAGCAGCGCAACTAGGGATACTGAAGCTTTCTTT
- | - | TRBJ1-5 | TRBV4-1 | CASSQDPTGYQPQHF | TGCGCCAGCAGCCAAGATCCGACCGGGTATCAGCCCCAGCATTTT
- | - | TRBJ2-5 | TRBV2 | CASKFGGAPLETQYF | TGTGCCAGCAAGTTCGGGGGTGCCCCGCTTGAGACCCAGTACTTC
- | TRBD1 | TRBJ1-2 | TRBV6-1 | CASSEIWDSYYGYTF | TGTGCCAGCAGTGAGATCTGGGACAGCTACTATGGCTACACCTTC
- | TRBD1 | TRBJ2-5 | TRBV5-1 | CASSLGTGGHETQYF | TGCGCCAGCAGCTTGGGTACAGGGGGTCACGAGACCCAGTACTTC
few | - | TRBJ1-2 | TRBV6-2/TRBV6-3 | CASSYSNSYGYTF | TGTGCCAGCAGTTACTCGAACAGTTATGGCTACACCTTC
- | - | TRBJ1-4 | TRBV4-1 | CASSQRGSEKLFF | TGCGCCAGCAGCCAACGGGGGTCTGAAAAACTGTTTTTT
- | - | TRBJ1-5 | TRBV2 | CASSGQGNSNQPQHF | TGTGCCAGCAGTGGCCAGGGCAATAGCAATCAGCCCCAGCATTTT
- | TRBD2 | TRBJ2-1 | TRBV5-1 | CASSLRLAGAEVNNEQFF | TGCGCCAGCAGCTTGAGGCTAGCGGGGGCCGAAGTCAACAATGAGCAGTTCTTC
- | - | TRBJ2-3 | TRBV3-1/TRBV3-2 | CASSQDWAQSDTQYF | TGTGCCAGCAGCCAAGACTGGGCACAGTCAGATACGCAGTATTTT
- | - | TRBJ2-7 | TRBV25-1 | CVSSPKTGFISYEQYF | TGTGTCAGCAGCCCAAAAACAGGGTTTATCTCCTACGAGCAGTACTTC
- | - | TRBJ1-2 | TRBV5-1 | CASSLVPKEGYTF | TGCGCCAGCAGCTTGGTTCCGAAGGAGGGCTACACCTTC
once | TRBD2 | TRBJ2-3 | TRBV7-8 | CASSTQRHTTSGGSTDTQYF | TGTGCCAGCAGCACCCAAAGGCACACTACTAGCGGGGGGAGCACAGATACGCAGTATTTT
many | - | TRBJ1-1 | TRBV5-6 | CASRRGSGTEAFF | TGTGCCAGTCGGAGAGGGTCAGGCACTGAAGCTTTCTTT
- | - | TRBJ2-3 | TRBV20-1 | CSPLADTQYF | TGCAGTCCTCTAGCGGATACGCAGTATTTT
- | TRBD2 | TRBJ2-7 | TRBV2 | CASIEGGGASSYEQYF | TGTGCCAGCATCGAGGGCGGGGGGGCAAGCTCCTACGAGCAGTACTTC
- | TRBD1 | TRBJ2-2 | TRBV23-1 | CASSQPRQGRCTGELFF | TGCGCCAGCAGTCAACCTAGACAGGGGAGGTGTACCGGGGAGCTGTTTTTT
- | - | TRBJ1-3 | TRBV27 | CASRVTGSGNTIYF | TGTGCCAGCAGAGTGACAGGCTCTGGAAACACCATATATTTT
- | TRBD1 | TRBJ2-3 | TRBV5-1 | CASSLVYRGPDTQYF | TGCGCCAGCAGCTTGGTATACAGGGGGCCAGATACGCAGTATTTT
- | TRBD1 | TRBJ2-2 | TRBV5-4 | CASSFQGVSGELFF | TGTGCCAGCAGCTTTCAGGGGGTATCCGGGGAGCTGTTTTTT
- | TRBD2 | TRBJ2-2 | TRBV4-2 | CASSPGLAGAGELFF | TGTGCCAGCAGCCCTGGACTAGCGGGGGCCGGGGAGCTGTTTTTT
- | - | TRBJ1-6 | TRBV7-9 | CASTTGAYNSPLHF | TGTGCCAGCACCACGGGGGCCTATAATTCACCCCTCCACTTT
few | - | TRBJ1-6 | TRBV2 | CASTRGTNNSPLHF | TGTGCCAGCACCCGAGGGACAAATAATTCACCCCTCCACTTT
- | - | TRBJ1-3 | TRBV6-1 | CASSESEFSGNTIYF | TGTGCCAGCAGTGAATCGGAGTTTTCTGGAAACACCATATATTTT
- | - | TRBJ2-1 | TRBV5-1 | CASSLGGVDNNEQFF | TGCGCCAGCAGCTTGGGGGGAGTGGATAACAATGAGCAGTTCTTC
- | - | TRBJ1-5 | TRBV19 | CASSLTGKNQPQHF | TGTGCCAGTAGTCTTACAGGAAAAAATCAGCCCCAGCATTTT
- | TRBD1 | TRBJ1-2 | TRBV28 | CASRVTGGYGYTF | TGTGCCAGCAGAGTGACAGGGGGCTATGGCTACACCTTC
- | TRBD1 | TRBJ1-4 | TRBV6-5 | CASRGQMVNEKLFF | TGTGCCAGCAGGGGACAGATGGTTAATGAAAAACTGTTTTTT
- | TRBD1 | TRBJ1-1 | TRBV5-4 | CASSLGGQWGTEAFF | TGTGCCAGCAGCTTGGGGGGACAGTGGGGCACTGAAGCTTTCTTT
- | - | TRBJ2-3 | TRBV24-1 | CATSDSTDTQYF | TGTGCCACCTCAGATAGCACAGATACGCAGTATTTT
once | - | TRBJ1-6 | TRBV4-2 | CASSQDVGGRNSPLHF | TGTGCCAGCAGCCAAGATGTCGGAGGGAGGAATTCACCCCTCCACTTT
- | TRBD1 | TRBJ1-1 | TRBV19 | CASIRDRAGTEAFF | TGTGCCAGTATCAGGGACAGGGCTGGCACTGAAGCTTTCTTT
- | - | TRBJ1-2 | TRBV5-1 | CASSLVARGNGYTF | TGCGCCAGCAGCTTGGTTGCCAGGGGAAATGGCTACACCTTC
- | TRBD2 | TRBJ2-5 | TRBV7-2 | CASSISGGHYPQYF | TGTGCCAGCAGCATTAGCGGGGGGCATTATCCCCAGTACTTC
- | TRBD1 | TRBJ2-2 | TRBV14 | CASSQDPQGANTGELFF | TGTGCCAGCAGCCAAGACCCCCAGGGGGCGAACACCGGGGAGCTGTTTTTT
once | - | TRBJ1-2 | TRBV9 | CASSLLGGNYGYTF | TGTGCCAGCAGCCTCCTCGGGGGTAACTATGGCTACACCTTC
- | - | TRBJ1-5 | TRBV2 | CAGMGRGNQPQHF | TGTGCCGGCATGGGCCGGGGGAATCAGCCCCAGCATTTT
- | - | TRBJ1-1 | TRBV4-3 | CASSHPGQNTEAFF | TGCGCCAGCAGCCACCCCGGACAGAACACTGAAGCTTTCTTT
- | TRBD1 | TRBJ1-5 | TRBV5-1 | CASSQGQGGGNQPQHF | TGCGCCAGCAGCCAGGGACAGGGAGGTGGCAATCAGCCCCAGCATTTT
few | TRBD1 | TRBJ2-7 | TRBV5-1 | CASSLDPSGTGGGEQYF | TGCGCCAGCAGCTTGGATCCTTCCGGGACAGGGGGCGGCGAGCAGTACTTC
few | TRBD1 | TRBJ1-3 | TRBV28 | CASQDPRDSRSGNTIYF | TGTGCCAGCCAGGACCCGAGGGACAGCCGCTCTGGAAACACCATATATTTT
- | TRBD1 | TRBJ2-7 | TRBV5-5 | CASSQRQGNEQYF | TGTGCCAGCAGCCAGCGACAGGGGAACGAGCAGTACTTC
- | TRBD1 | TRBJ2-7 | TRBV6-2/TRBV6-3 | CASSVRRDRASYEQYF | TGTGCCAGCAGTGTACGGCGGGACAGGGCGTCCTACGAGCAGTACTTC
- | TRBD1 | TRBJ1-4 | TRBV9 | CASSVRPGQGAWVNEKLFF | TGTGCCAGCAGCGTCCGGCCGGGACAGGGGGCTTGGGTTAATGAAAAACTGTTTTTT
- | TRBD2 | TRBJ2-3 | TRBV7-2 | CASSFQWGGSDTQYF | TGTGCCAGCAGCTTTCAGTGGGGAGGGTCCGATACGCAGTATTTT
- | TRBD1 | TRBJ2-1 | TRBV7-9 | CASSLGRDSLRSNEQFF | TGTGCCAGCAGCTTAGGACGGGACAGCCTGCGGTCCAATGAGCAGTTCTTC